One sample yielded the 10 T cell receptor beta chains listed below, sequenced in a study of T cells after yellow fever vaccination. TCRdb ran MiXCR on the 5' RACE reads and lists one entry per CDR3 protein. In the table there are some 68,000 distinct CDR3 sequences, approximately 7% of which are singletons. Here the sequenced sample was CD8+ T cells sorted from PBMCs, taken about 49 days after the first yellow fever vaccination. These receptors originate from a man between 18 and 29 years old who received the YFV17D yellow fever vaccine.

This clonotype was counted a few times. CDR3: CASSPTGTGYNSPLHF. Written as DNA, the CDR3 is TGTGCCAGCAGTCCGACAGGGACCGGCTATAATTCACCCCTCCACTTT. The chain employs TRBV12-3 or TRBV12-4 and TRBJ1-6; 7 positions match TRBD1. The CDR3 contains 16 residues. The V segment lost 5 bases and the J segment 3 bases; nucleotides outside the gene matches: 7.

This clonotype was recorded at least ten times. The chain recombines TRBV19 with TRBJ2-7; 8 bases are a match to TRBD1. The CDR3 has 13 amino acids. V lost 2 bases to trimming and J lost 7 bases; unmatched junction nucleotides: 4. The germline V gene has CDR1 LNHDA and CDR2 SQIVND (reference sequence). DNA of the CDR3: TGTGCCAGTAGTATACAGGGGGCGGAAGAGCAGTACTTC. Amino acid sequence: CASSIQGAEEQYF. The full variable domain, with the rest looked up from reference TRBV19 and TRBJ2-7, is DGGITQSPKYLFRKEGQNVTLSCEQNLNHDAMYWYRQDPGQGLRLIYYSQIVNDFQKGDIAEGYSVSREKKESFPLTVTSAQKNPTAFYLCASSIQGAEEQYFGPGTRLTVT.

V is TRBV5-5 and J is TRBJ2-1; tentative D call: TRBD2 (6 bases). The CDR3 is made up of 15 amino acids. Germline CDR1 and CDR2: SGHKS and YYEKEE (reference sequence). The V end was cut by 6 bases, the J end by 7 bases, with 20 bases between. DNA for the CDR3: TGTGCCAGCACTTCCTCTGGCGCCCGGGGGAATGAGCAGTTCTTC. This encodes CASTSSGARGNEQFF.

The chain recombines TRBV5-4 with TRBJ2-7; TRBD2 matches 11 bases. J lost 3 bases, V lost 10 bases, and 6 bases had no gene match. This CDR3 comprises 13 residues. Germline V gene sequence: CDR1 SGHNT, CDR2 YYREEE (reference sequence). In nucleotides, the CDR3 is TGTGCCTGCGCCGGGACTAGCGGCTACGAGCAGTACTTC. Its protein product is CACAGTSGYEQYF. Using reference TRBV5-4 and TRBJ2-7 for the parts outside the CDR3, the full variable domain is ETGVTQSPTHLIKTRGQQVTLRCSSQSGHNTVSWYQQALGQGPQFIFQYYREEENGRGNFPPRFSGLQFPNYSSELNVNALELDDSALYLCACAGTSGYEQYFGPGTRLTVT.

This clonotype was observed a few times. This chain joins TRBV4-1 and TRBJ2-2; TRBD2 aligns across 9 bases. The CDR3 sequence is 15 residues long. Germline assignment: CDR1 MGHRA and CDR2 YSYEKL. V lost 2 bases to trimming and J lost 5 bases; unmatched junction nucleotides: 3. The CDR3 DNA reads TGCGCCAGCAGCCAAACTGGACTAGCGACCGGGGAGCTGTTTTTT. Amino acid sequence: CASSQTGLATGELFF.

This clonotype was counted many times. J is TRBJ2-3 and V is TRBV2, with D possibly TRBD2 on 7 matching bases. The ends were cut back, 4 bases at V and 2 bases at J, with 16 bases in the middle. The germline gives CDR1 SNHLY, CDR2 FYNNEI. This CDR3 has 16 amino acids. CDR3 amino acids: CASSVRAGDNTDTQYF. The CDR3 DNA follows: TGTGCCAGCAGTGTCCGGGCGGGGGACAACACAGATACGCAGTATTTT.

This clonotype was recorded a few times. The rearrangement uses TRBV30 and TRBJ1-5, with 8 nucleotides matching TRBD1. The CDR3 consists of 14 residues. V was pared by 7 bases and J by 2 bases, with 7 bases of the junction left unmatched. CDR1 GTSNPN and CDR2 SVGIG come from the germline V gene (reference sequence). The chain's CDR3 is CAYDRGEGNQPQHF. The CDR3 DNA follows: TGTGCCTACGACAGGGGAGAGGGCAATCAGCCCCAGCATTTT. The whole variable domain, filled in from reference TRBV30 and TRBJ1-5, reads SQTIHQWPATLVQPVGSPLSLECTVEGTSNPNLYWYRQAAGRGLQLLFYSVGIGQISSEVPQNLSASRPQDRQFILSSKKLLLSDSGFYLCAYDRGEGNQPQHFGDGTRLSIL.

Many counts were recorded for this clonotype. V usage is TRBV7-2 and J usage is TRBJ2-1, with 13 positions matching TRBD2. Trimming cost V 5 bases and J 7 bases; bases outside gene matches: 5. This CDR3 spans 15 amino acids. In germline, CDR1 is SGHTA, CDR2 FQGNSA. This CDR3 reads CASSAGLAGVNEQFF. For the CDR3, the DNA is TGTGCCAGCAGCGCTGGACTAGCGGGGGTTAATGAGCAGTTCTTC.

This chain joins TRBV6-2 or TRBV6-3 and TRBJ2-1; tentatively, D is TRBD2 (6 bases). V was pared by 2 bases and J by 6 bases, with 11 bases between. Germline V gene data show CDR1 as MNHEY and CDR2 as SVGEGT. This CDR3 has 14 residues. CDR3 DNA sequence: TGTGCCAGCAGTTACGGTCTCGGGGGCAATGAGCAGTTCTTC. Protein: CASSYGLGGNEQFF.

The chain has TRBV9 and TRBJ1-1; 10 bases are shared with TRBD1. The V gene's germline CDR1 is SGDLS and CDR2 YYNGEE. V dropped 0 bases and J dropped 0; count of bases not matched to a gene: 2. There are 16 residues in the CDR3. The CDR3 sequence: CASSVETGGMNTEAFF. CDR3 sequence (DNA): TGTGCCAGCAGCGTAGAGACAGGGGGCATGAACACTGAAGCTTTCTTT.